The next 2 T cell receptor beta chains were all read from a single sample in a study of tissue T cells after allogeneic stem cell transplantation. Generated by immunoSEQ multiplex PCR, the TCRdb table keeps only in-frame clones and is missing some. This table has roughly 8,700 clones, 47% appearing once. Time point specified: mouse harvest day 7 after allogeneic transplant. Mouse grafts combined 10^7 T-cell-depleted bone marrow cells with 10^6 splenic CD5+ T cells. The sequenced sample was gut tissue. The receptors originated from a female BALB/c mouse given C57BL/6 T cells with graft-versus-host disease after an allogeneic hematopoietic cell transplant.

Concerning this clone itself: Genes and germline come from the mouse. The read halts 1 residue ahead of the CDR3 end, with the missing end drawn from the germline J gene. The chain links TRBV26 to TRBJ2-5; possibly TRBD1 or TRBD2 for D (6 bases each). The CDR3 contains 14 residues. The V end lost 4 bases, the J end lost 5 bases, and 13 bases lay between the germline ends. Per germline, CDR1 KGHPV and CDR2 FQNQEV (reference sequence). CDR3 DNA, as far as it was read: TGTGCCAGCAGTCCCACGGGGGCCGGAGACACCCAGTAC. It yields the protein CASSPTGAGDTQY. The entire CDR3 reads CASSPTGAGDTQYF.

A word on this clone: Mouse gene names and germline throughout. The read halts 1 residue ahead of the CDR3 end, with the missing end drawn from the germline J gene. V usage is TRBV26 and J usage is TRBJ1-1, with D hard to call. Germline loops: CDR1 KGHPV, CDR2 FQNQEV (reference sequence). V gave up 2 bases and J gave up 0 bases, with 7 bases separating them. The CDR3 is 14 residues long. CDR3 bases read: TGTGCCAGCAGTCTGGGCAAAGCAAACACAGAAGTCTTC. Protein: CASSLGKANTEVF. The full CDR3 reads CASSLGKANTEVFF.